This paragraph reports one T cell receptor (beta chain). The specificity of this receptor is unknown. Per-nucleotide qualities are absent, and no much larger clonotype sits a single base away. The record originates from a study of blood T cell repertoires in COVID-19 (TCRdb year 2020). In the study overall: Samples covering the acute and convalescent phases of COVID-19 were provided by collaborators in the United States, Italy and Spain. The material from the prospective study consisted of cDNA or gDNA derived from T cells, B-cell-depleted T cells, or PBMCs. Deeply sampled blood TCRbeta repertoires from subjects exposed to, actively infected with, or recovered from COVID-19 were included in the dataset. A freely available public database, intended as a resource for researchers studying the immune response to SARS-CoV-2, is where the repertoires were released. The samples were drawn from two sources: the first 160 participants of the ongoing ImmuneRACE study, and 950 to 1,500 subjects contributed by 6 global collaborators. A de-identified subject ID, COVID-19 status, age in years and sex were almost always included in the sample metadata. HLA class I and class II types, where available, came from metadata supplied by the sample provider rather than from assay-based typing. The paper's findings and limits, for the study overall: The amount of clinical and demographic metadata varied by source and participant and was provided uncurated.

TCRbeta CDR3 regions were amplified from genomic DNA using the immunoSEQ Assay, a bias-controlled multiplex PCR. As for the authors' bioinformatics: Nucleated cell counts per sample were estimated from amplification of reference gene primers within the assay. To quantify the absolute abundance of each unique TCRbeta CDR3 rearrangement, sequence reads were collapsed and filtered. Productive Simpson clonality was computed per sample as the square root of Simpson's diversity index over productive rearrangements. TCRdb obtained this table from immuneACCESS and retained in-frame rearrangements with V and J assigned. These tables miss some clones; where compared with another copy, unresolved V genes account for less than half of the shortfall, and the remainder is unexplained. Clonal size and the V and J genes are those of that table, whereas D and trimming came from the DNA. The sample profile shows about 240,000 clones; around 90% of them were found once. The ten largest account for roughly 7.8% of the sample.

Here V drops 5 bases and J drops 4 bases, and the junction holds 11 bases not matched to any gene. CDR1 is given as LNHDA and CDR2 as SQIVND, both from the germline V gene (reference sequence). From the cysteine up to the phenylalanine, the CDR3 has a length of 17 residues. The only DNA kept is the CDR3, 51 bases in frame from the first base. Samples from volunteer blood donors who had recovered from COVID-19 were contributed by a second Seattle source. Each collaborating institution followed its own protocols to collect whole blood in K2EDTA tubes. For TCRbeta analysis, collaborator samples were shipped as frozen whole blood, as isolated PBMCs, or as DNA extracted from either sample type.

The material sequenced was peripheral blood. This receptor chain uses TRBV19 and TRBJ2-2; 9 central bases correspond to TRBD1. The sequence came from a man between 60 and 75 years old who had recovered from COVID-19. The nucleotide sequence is TGTGCCAGTAGTCCACTACAGGGGGCATGGATCACCGGGGAGCTGTTTTTT. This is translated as CASSPLQGAWITGELFF.